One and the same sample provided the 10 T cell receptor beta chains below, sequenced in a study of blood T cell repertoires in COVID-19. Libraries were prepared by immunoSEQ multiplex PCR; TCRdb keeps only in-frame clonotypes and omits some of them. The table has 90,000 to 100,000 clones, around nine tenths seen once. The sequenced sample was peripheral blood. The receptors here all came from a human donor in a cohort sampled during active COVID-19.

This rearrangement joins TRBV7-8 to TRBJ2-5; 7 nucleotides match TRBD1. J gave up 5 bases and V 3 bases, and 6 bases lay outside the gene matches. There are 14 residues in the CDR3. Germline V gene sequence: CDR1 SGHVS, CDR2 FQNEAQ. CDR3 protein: CASSFKGGSETQYF. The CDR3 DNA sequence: TGTGCCAGCAGCTTCAAAGGGGGCTCGGAGACCCAGTACTTC.

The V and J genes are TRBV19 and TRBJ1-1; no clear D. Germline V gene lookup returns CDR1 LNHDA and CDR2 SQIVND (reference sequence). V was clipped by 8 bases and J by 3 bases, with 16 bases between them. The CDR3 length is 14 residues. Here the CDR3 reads CASGTAYGDTEAFF. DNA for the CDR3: TGTGCCAGTGGTACGGCCTACGGGGACACTGAAGCTTTCTTT.

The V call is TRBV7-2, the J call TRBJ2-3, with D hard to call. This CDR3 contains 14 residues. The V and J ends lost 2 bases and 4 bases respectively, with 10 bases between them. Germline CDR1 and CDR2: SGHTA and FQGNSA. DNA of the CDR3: TGTGCCAGCAGCTTATCCCCCCTTCCAGATACGCAGTATTTT. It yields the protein CASSLSPLPDTQYF.

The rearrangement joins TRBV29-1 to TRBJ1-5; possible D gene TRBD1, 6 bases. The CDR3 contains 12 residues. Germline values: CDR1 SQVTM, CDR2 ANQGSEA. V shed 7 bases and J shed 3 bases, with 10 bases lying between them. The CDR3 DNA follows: TGCAGCGCTGGACAGTACAATCAGCCCCAGCATTTT. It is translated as CSAGQYNQPQHF.

CDR3 region: CASSLKPHTGELFF. CDR3 in DNA: TGTGCCAGCAGCTTAAAGCCCCACACCGGGGAGCTGTTTTTT. This rearrangement joins TRBV5-6 to TRBJ2-2; D gene ambiguous. The V end was cut by 2 bases, the J end by 3 bases, with 8 bases between. Germline values: CDR1 SGHDT, CDR2 YYEEEE. This CDR3 has 14 amino acids.

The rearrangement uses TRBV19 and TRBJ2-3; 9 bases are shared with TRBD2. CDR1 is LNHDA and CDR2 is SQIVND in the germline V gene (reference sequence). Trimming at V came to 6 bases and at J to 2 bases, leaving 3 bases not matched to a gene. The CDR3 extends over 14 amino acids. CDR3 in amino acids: CASSGLANTDTQYF. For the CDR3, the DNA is TGTGCCAGTAGCGGACTAGCGAACACAGATACGCAGTATTTT.

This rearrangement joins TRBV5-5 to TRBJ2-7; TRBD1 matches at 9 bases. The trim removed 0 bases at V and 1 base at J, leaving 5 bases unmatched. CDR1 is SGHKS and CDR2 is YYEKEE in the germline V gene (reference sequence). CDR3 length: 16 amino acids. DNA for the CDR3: TGTGCCAGCAGCTTGGCCGGGACAGGGTCTTCCTACGAGCAGTACTTC. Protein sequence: CASSLAGTGSSYEQYF. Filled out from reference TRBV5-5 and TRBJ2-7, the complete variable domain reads DAGVTQSPTHLIKTRGQQVTLRCSPISGHKSVSWYQQVLGQGPQFIFQYYEKEERGRGNFPDRFSARQFPNYSSELNVNALLLGDSALYLCASSLAGTGSSYEQYFGPGTRLTVT.

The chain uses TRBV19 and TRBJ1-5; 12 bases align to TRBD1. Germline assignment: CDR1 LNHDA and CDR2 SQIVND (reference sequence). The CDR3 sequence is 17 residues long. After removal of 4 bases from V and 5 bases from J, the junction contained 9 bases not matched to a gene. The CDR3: CASSTLRDRGQDQPQHF. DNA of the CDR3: TGTGCCAGTAGTACCCTCCGGGACAGGGGGCAGGATCAGCCCCAGCATTTT.

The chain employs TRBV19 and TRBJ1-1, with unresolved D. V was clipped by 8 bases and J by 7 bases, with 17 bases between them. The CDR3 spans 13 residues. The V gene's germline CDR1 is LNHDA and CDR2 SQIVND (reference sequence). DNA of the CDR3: TGTGCCAGTGACTCACTCGTGGGTGGTGAAGCTTTCTTT. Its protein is CASDSLVGGEAFF.

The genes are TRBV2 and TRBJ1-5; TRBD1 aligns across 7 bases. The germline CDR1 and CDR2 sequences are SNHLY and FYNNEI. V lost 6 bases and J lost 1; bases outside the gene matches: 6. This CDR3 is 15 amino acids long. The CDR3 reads CASRDPGQSNQPQHF. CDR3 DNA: TGTGCCAGCAGGGATCCGGGACAGAGCAATCAGCCCCAGCATTTT.